Detailed here is one TCR beta chain. The target antigen is unknown. The data were obtained in a study of graft-versus-host responses after intestinal transplantation. As for the study in general: Multivisceral, liver-intestinal, or isolated intestinal grafts went to recipients. Whole-study findings and limits: GvH clonotypes were identified within recipient marrow, with a subset emerging first in ileum or blood.

TCRdb's copy holds only in-frame clones and misses some; the assay was immunoSEQ multiplex PCR. Found here are about 88,000 clones, roughly 92% of them singletons; the top ten hold roughly 0.3%. The CDR3 is made up of 15 amino acids. The germline gives CDR1 SEHNR, CDR2 FQNEAQ (reference sequence). With 5 bases clipped from V and 0 bases from J, the junction kept 5 bases outside the gene matches. This clonotype was obtained from a human donor who received an intestinal transplant. The sequencing used unstimulated CD4+ T cells sorted from spleen or lymph node cells, collected before intestinal transplant. This rearrangement joins TRBV7-9 to TRBJ2-7; 9 nucleotides agree with TRBD2. CDR3 sequence (DNA): TGTGCCAGCAGCCTCGGGACTAGCTACTCCTACGAGCAGTACTTC. It is translated as CASSLGTSYSYEQYF. The variable domain in full, with the rest retrieved from reference TRBV7-9 and TRBJ2-7, is DTGVSQNPRHKITKRGQNVTFRCDPISEHNRLYWYRQTLGQGPEFLTYFQNEAQLEKSRLLSDRFSAERPKGSFSTLEIQRTEQGDSAMYLCASSLGTSYSYEQYFGPGTRLTVT.